This T cell receptor beta chain is from a study of control samples from healthy donors and cancer patients. Germline lookup yields CDR1 MGHRA and CDR2 YSYEKL. The germline V and J ends were trimmed by 6 bases and 4 bases, with 16 bases remaining between them. This CDR3 spans 15 amino acids. Here immunoSEQ multiplex PCR was the method, and the copy in TCRdb shows in-frame clones only, minus some. There are some 120,000 clones in the sample; about 92% occur only once, and about 1.5% lies in the top ten. This chain connects TRBV4-1 to TRBJ2-1; D may match TRBD1 or TRBD2 (5 bases each). The sequenced material came from PBMCs. This TCR derives from a man aged 45-65 years with head and neck cancer. CDR3 nucleotide sequence: TGCGCCAGCAGTGTGGGTTTGGGGGAATACAATGAGCAGTTCTTC. As protein: CASSVGLGEYNEQFF.